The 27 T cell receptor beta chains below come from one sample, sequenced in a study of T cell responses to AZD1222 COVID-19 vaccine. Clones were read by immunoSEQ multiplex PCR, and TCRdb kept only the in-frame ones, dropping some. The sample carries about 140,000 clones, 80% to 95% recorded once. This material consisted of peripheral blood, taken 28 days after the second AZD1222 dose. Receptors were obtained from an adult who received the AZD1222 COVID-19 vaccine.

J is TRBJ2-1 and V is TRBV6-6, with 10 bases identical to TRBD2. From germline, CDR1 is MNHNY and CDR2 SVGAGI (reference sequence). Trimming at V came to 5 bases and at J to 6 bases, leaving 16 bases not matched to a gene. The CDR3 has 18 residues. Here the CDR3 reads CASSPPGLALNAPNEQFF. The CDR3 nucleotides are TGTGCCAGCAGTCCCCCGGGACTAGCGCTTAACGCCCCCAATGAGCAGTTCTTC.

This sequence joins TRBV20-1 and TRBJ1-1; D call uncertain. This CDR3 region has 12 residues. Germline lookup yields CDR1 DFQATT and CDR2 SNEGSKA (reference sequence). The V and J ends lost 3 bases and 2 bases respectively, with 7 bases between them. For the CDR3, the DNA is TGCAGTGCTAGTTTTCTTAACACTGAAGCTTTCTTT. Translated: CSASFLNTEAFF.

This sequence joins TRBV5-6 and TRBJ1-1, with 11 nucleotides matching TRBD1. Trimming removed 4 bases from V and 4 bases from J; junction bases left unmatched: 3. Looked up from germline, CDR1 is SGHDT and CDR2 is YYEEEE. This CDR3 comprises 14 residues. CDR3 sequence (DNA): TGTGCCAGCAGCCGGGACAGGGGGAGCACTGAAGCTTTCTTT. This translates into CASSRDRGSTEAFF.

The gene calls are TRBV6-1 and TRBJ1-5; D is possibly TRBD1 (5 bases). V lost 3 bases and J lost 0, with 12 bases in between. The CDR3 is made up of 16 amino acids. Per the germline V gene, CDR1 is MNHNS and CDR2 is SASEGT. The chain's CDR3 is CASSEAGTYSNQPQHF. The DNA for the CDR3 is TGTGCCAGCAGTGAGGCCGGGACTTATAGCAATCAGCCCCAGCATTTT.

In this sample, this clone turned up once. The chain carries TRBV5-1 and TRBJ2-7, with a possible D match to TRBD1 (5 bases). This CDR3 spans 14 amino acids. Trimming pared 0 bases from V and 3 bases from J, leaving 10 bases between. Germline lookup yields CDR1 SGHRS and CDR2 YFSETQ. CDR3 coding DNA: TGCGCCAGCAGCTTGGGGACAAACCGCTACGAGCAGTACTTC. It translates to CASSLGTNRYEQYF.

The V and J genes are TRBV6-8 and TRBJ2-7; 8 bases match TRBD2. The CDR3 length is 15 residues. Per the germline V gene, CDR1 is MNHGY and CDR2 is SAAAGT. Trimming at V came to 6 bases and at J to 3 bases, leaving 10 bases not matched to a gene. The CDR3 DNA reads TGTGCCAGCAGGACCGGACTAGCCTCTTACTACGAGCAGTACTTC. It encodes CASRTGLASYYEQYF.

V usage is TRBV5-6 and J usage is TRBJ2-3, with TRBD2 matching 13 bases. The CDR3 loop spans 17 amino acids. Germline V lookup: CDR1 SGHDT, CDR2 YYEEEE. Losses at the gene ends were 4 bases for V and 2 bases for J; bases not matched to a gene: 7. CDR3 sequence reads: CASSLRTSGSPTDTQYF. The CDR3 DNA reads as TGTGCCAGCAGCCTCAGGACTAGCGGGAGTCCCACAGATACGCAGTATTTT.

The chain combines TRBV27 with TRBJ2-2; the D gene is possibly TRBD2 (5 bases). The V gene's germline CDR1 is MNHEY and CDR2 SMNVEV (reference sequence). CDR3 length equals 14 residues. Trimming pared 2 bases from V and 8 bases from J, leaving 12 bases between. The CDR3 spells CASSLGGAVGELFF. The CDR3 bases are TGTGCCAGCAGTTTAGGCGGAGCGGTGGGGGAGCTGTTTTTT.

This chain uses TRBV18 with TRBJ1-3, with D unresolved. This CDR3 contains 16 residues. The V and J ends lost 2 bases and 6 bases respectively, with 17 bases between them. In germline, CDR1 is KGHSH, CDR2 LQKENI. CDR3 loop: CASSPTALGGENTIYF. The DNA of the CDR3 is TGTGCCAGCTCACCAACCGCCCTGGGAGGCGAAAACACCATATATTTT.

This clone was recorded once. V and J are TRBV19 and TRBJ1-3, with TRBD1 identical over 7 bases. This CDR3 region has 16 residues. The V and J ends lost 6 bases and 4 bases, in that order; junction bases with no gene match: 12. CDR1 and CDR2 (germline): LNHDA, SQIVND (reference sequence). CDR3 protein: CASSRRKTGPGNTIYF. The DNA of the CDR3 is TGTGCCAGTAGCCGTCGGAAGACAGGGCCAGGAAACACCATATATTTT.

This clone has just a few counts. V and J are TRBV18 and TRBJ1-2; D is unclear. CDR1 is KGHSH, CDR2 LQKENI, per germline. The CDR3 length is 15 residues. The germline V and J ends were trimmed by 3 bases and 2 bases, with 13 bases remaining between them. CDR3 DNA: TGTGCCAGCTCACCTTCCGGAGGCGCCAACTATGGCTACACCTTC. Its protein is CASSPSGGANYGYTF.

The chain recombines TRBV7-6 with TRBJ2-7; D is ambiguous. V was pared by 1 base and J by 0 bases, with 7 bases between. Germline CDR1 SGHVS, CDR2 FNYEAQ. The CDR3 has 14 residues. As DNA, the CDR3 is TGTGCCAGCAGCTTAGAGGAGAGCTCCTACGAGCAGTACTTC. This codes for CASSLEESSYEQYF.

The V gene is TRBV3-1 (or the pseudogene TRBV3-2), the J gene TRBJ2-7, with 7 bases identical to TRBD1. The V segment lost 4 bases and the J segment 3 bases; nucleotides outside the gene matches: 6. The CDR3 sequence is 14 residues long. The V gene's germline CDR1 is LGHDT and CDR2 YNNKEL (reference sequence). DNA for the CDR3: TGTGCCAGCAGCCCCCGGGACAGCTTCTACGAGCAGTACTTC. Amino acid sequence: CASSPRDSFYEQYF.

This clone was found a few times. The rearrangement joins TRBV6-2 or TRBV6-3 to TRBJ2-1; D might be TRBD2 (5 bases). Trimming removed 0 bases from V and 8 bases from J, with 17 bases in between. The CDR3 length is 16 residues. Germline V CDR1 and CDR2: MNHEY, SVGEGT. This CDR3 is CASSYSQTSLSDEQFF. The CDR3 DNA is TGTGCCAGCAGTTACTCCCAAACTAGTCTTTCCGATGAGCAGTTCTTC.

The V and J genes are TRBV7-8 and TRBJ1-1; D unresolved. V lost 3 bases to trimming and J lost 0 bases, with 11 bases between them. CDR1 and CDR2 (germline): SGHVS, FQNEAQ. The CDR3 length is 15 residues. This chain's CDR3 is CASSFPGALNTEAFF. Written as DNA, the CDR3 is TGTGCCAGCAGCTTCCCAGGAGCCCTGAACACTGAAGCTTTCTTT.

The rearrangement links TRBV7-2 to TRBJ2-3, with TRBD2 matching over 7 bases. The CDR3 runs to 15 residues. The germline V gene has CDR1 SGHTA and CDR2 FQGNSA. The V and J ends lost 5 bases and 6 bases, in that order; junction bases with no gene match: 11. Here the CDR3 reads CASSPAGGRADTQYF. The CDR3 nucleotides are TGTGCCAGCAGCCCGGCGGGCGGGAGAGCGGATACGCAGTATTTT.

CDR3 bases: TGTGCCAGCAGCTTAGTCGATCCTGGTTTCTACGAGCAGTACTTC. Translation gives CASSLVDPGFYEQYF. The rearrangement links TRBV7-2 to TRBJ2-7; D is ambiguous. Germline values: CDR1 SGHTA, CDR2 FQGNSA. Trimming removed 1 base at V and 3 bases at J, with 13 bases between. The CDR3 is made up of 15 amino acids.

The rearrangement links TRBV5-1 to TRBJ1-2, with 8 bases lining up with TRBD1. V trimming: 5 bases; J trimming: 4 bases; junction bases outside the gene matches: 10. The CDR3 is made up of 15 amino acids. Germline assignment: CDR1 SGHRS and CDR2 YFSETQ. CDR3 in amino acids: CASSAGQAGSYGYTF. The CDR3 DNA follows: TGCGCCAGCAGTGCGGGACAGGCGGGGAGCTATGGCTACACCTTC. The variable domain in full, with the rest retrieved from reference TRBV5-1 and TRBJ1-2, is KAGVTQTPRYLIKTRGQQVTLSCSPISGHRSVSWYQQTPGQGLQFLFEYFSETQRNKGNFPGRFSGRQFSNSRSEMNVSTLELGDSALYLCASSAGQAGSYGYTFGSGTRLTVV.

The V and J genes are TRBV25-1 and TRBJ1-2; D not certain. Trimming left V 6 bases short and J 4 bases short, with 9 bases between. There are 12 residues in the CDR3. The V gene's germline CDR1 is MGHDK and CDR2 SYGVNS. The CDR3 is CASRQAGYGYTF. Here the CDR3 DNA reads TGTGCCAGCAGGCAGGCCGGCTATGGCTACACCTTC.

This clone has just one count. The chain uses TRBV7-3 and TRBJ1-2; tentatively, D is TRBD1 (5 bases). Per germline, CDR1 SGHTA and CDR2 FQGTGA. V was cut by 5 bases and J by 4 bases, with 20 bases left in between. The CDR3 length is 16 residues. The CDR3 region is CASSPNPSVGVYGYTF. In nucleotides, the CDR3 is TGTGCCAGCAGCCCAAATCCCTCAGTAGGGGTCTATGGCTACACCTTC.

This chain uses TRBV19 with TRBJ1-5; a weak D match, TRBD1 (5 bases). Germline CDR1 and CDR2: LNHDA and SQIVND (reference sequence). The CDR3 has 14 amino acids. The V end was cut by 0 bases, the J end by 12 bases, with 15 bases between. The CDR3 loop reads CASSIDLPRDDQHF. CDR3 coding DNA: TGTGCCAGTAGTATAGATCTACCTCGGGACGACCAGCATTTT. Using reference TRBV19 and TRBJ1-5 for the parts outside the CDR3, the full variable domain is DGGITQSPKYLFRKEGQNVTLSCEQNLNHDAMYWYRQDPGQGLRLIYYSQIVNDFQKGDIAEGYSVSREKKESFPLTVTSAQKNPTAFYLCASSIDLPRDDQHFGDGTRLSIL.

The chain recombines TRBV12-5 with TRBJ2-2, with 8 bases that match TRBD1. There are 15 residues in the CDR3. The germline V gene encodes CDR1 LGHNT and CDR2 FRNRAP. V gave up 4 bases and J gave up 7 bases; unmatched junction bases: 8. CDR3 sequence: CASGSGQGGIGELFF. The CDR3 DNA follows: TGTGCTAGTGGTTCCGGACAGGGTGGTATCGGGGAGCTGTTTTTT.

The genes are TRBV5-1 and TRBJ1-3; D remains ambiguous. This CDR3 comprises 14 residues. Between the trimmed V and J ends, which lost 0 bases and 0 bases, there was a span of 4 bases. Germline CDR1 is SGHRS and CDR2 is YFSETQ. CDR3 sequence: CASSLDNSGNTIYF. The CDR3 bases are TGCGCCAGCAGCTTGGACAACTCTGGAAACACCATATATTTT.

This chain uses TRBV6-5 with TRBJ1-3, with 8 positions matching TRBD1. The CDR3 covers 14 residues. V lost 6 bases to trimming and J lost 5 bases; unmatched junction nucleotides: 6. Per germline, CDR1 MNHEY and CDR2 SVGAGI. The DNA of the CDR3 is TGTGCCAGCAGGGTGAGCAGGGGGCGAAACACCATATATTTT. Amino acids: CASRVSRGRNTIYF.

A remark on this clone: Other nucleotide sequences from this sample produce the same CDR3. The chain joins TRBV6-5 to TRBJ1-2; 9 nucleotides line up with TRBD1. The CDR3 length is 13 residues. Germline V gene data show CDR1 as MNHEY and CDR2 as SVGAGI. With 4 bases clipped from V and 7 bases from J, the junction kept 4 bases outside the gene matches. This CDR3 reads CASSLGQGGGYTF. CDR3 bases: TGTGCCAGCAGTTTGGGACAGGGAGGTGGCTACACCTTC.

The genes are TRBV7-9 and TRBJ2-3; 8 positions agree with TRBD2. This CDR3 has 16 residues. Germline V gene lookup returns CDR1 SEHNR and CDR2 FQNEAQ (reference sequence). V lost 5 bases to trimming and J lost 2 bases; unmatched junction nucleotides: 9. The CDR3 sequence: CASSRGGTGATDTQYF. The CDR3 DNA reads TGTGCCAGCAGCCGCGGGGGGACCGGGGCCACAGATACGCAGTATTTT.

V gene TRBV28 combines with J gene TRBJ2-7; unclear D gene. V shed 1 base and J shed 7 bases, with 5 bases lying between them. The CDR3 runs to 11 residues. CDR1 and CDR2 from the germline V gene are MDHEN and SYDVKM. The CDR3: CASSLSFEQYF. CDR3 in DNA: TGTGCCAGCAGTTTATCGTTTGAGCAGTACTTC.